This TCR beta chain was recovered during a study of shared clonotypes between healthy human individuals. Sequenced by immunoSEQ multiplex PCR; TCRdb stores in-frame clones only, minus some. Of around 1.5 million clones in the sample, 95% to 99% were seen once. This CDR3 contains 14 residues. Germline loops: CDR1 SGHAT, CDR2 FQNNGV. Trimming cost V 3 bases and J 2 bases, with 11 bases left between them. Study-level points and caveats: The study sampled only blood, and tissue repertoires likely differ. Estimated clonotype richness was generally higher in naive than memory subsets. Donor clonotype sharing was expected to depend on sequencing depth.

This clone has just one count. Its antigen is not identified. A CD45RA-negative memory subset and a CD45RA+ naive subset were separated from the CD4+ cells. The chain combines TRBV11-2 with TRBJ2-7, with D possibly TRBD2 on 7 matching bases. This TCR was sampled from a young man in good health. Material for sequencing was naive CD4+ T cells sorted from blood. As to subset: CD45RA+ positively selected. Here the CDR3 DNA reads TGTGCCAGCAGCTTTGGGAGGGGGACCTACGAGCAGTACTTC. Its translation: CASSFGRGTYEQYF.